This T cell receptor beta chain is drawn from a study of technical replicates of blood from a handful of donors. Assay used: immunoSEQ multiplex PCR; TCRdb lists only in-frame clones, some missing. The data contain about 72,000 clones, roughly 96% of them seen just once; the ten biggest clones take up roughly 0.24%. The length of the CDR3 is 17 residues. The V segment lost 4 bases and the J segment 0 bases; nucleotides outside the gene matches: 6. Germline assignment: CDR1 SGHRS and CDR2 YFSETQ. This receptor was obtained from a human donor in good health. V is TRBV5-1 and J is TRBJ1-3; 11 positions agree with TRBD1. Source material: T cells isolated from PBMCs. The CDR3 DNA sequence: TGCGCCAGCAGCCCCGGACAGGGGGCCCGCTCTGGAAACACCATATATTTT. It is translated as CASSPGQGARSGNTIYF. The variable domain in full, completed from reference TRBV5-1 and TRBJ1-3, reads KAGVTQTPRYLIKTRGQQVTLSCSPISGHRSVSWYQQTPGQGLQFLFEYFSETQRNKGNFPGRFSGRQFSNSRSEMNVSTLELGDSALYLCASSPGQGARSGNTIYFGEGSWLTVV.